This T cell receptor beta chain stems from a study of T cell responses to AZD1222 COVID-19 vaccine. As concerns this clone: Its target is unknown.

Study-level points and caveats: Following two doses of AZD1222, Spike-specific TCR breadth and depth rose.

This table comes from immunoSEQ multiplex PCR, and its TCRdb copy is limited to in-frame clones, with some not included. The sample lists 120,000 or so clones, roughly 91% occurring once. The sequence was obtained from an adult who received the AZD1222 COVID-19 vaccine. The material was peripheral blood, obtained 28 days after the second AZD1222 dose.

CDR3 DNA: TGTGCCAGTAGTTCCTGGGGTTCACCCCTCCACTTT. Its translation: CASSSWGSPLHF. V gene TRBV19 combines with J gene TRBJ1-6; no definite D call. The germline V gene has CDR1 LNHDA and CDR2 SQIVND (reference sequence). There are 12 residues in the CDR3. V dropped 5 bases and J dropped 9 bases, with 8 bases sitting between them.